This T cell receptor (beta chain) was identified in a study of shared clonotypes between healthy human individuals. General observations from the study: A limitation of the genetic and exposure-history diversity represented arose from few donors.

Remarks on this clone: Its antigen is unknown.

Germline CDR1 reads SEHNR; CDR2 reads FQNEAQ (reference sequence). J was trimmed by 3 bases and V by 5 bases; bases with no gene match: 5. This CDR3 has 14 residues. When samples were unsorted, approximately 90 million PBMCs were used for genomic DNA. The authors distributed each subset's genomic DNA evenly over several immunoSEQ plates. Authors' analysis steps: Filtering of immunoSEQ junctional sequences could not match full-length read filtering. This table comes from immunoSEQ multiplex PCR, and its TCRdb copy is limited to in-frame clones, with some not included. V and J calls and clone size are as listed in that table; D and trimming were resolved from the DNA. This table has about 510,000 clones, around 79% appearing once.

Sequencing input: PBMCs. The gene calls are TRBV7-9 and TRBJ2-7, with 9 bases identical to TRBD1. This sequence was found in a woman between 35 and 50 years old in good health. Some clones in this sample may be carry-over from other donors' samples. The CDR3 loop reads CASSDPGQGYEQYF. The CDR3 nucleotides are TGTGCCAGCAGCGACCCGGGACAGGGCTACGAGCAGTACTTC.